This T cell receptor (beta chain) was identified during a study of T cell responses to AZD1222 COVID-19 vaccine. Findings and caveats of the study: Only a handful of individuals given AZD1222 were seropositive at baseline. Two AZD1222 doses significantly raised spike-specific TCR breadth and depth over controls. All repertoire sampling was performed exclusively after the peak T cell response.

Produced via immunoSEQ multiplex PCR; TCRdb's table is partial and in-frame only. The data contain about 110,000 clones, roughly 88% of them singletons. A word on this clone: Its antigen is not identified.

The material sequenced was peripheral blood, taken on day 0 of MenACWY control vaccination. The sequence was collected from an adult in good health.

The CDR3 region is CASSVARSEKLFF. The CDR3, as DNA: TGTGCCAGCAGTGTAGCACGTTCTGAAAAACTGTTTTTT. This chain joins TRBV2 and TRBJ1-4, with D hard to call. Germline CDR1 reads SNHLY; CDR2 reads FYNNEI. This CDR3 comprises 13 residues. Trimming left V 4 bases short and J 7 bases short, with 10 bases between.